This T cell receptor (beta chain) is drawn from a study of T cells after yellow fever vaccination. Overall study results and limits: A weaker but faster secondary response was observed, peaking on day 5 versus 15. Among primary-vaccination clones, most reappeared after the booster, at 95% to 96% for CD4 and roughly 90% for CD8.

Making TCR cDNA involved 5'RACE template switching, which added UMIs and a universal primer site. Using its own MiXCR run on the 5' RACE reads, TCRdb lists one record per CDR3 protein. Among 620,000 or so distinct CDR3 sequences listed, about 15% were seen once. V gave up 7 bases and J gave up 0 bases, with 13 bases separating them. The length of the CDR3 is 14 residues. The germline gives CDR1 SNHLY, CDR2 FYNNEI. In its sample, this clonotype was seen a few times. Its antigen is not known. This TCR was recovered from a man aged 18 to 30 who received the YFV17D yellow fever vaccine. The source was PBMCs, collected about 5 days after the first yellow fever vaccination. The rearrangement joins TRBV2 to TRBJ2-7; D is uncertain. As DNA, the CDR3 is TGTGCCAGCACCCTCCGTTTCCTCTCCTACGAGCAGTACGTC. Translated: CASTLRFLSYEQYV.